This T cell receptor (beta chain) was recorded in a study of blood T cell repertoires in COVID-19. Overall study context: Specimens from acute and convalescent COVID-19 originated in the United States, Italy and Spain. From T cells, B-cell-depleted T cells, or PBMCs came the material, which was cDNA or gDNA.

This CDR3 is built from 15 residues. Germline V CDR1 and CDR2: LNHDA, SQIVND (reference sequence). V lost 2 bases, J lost 4 bases, and 5 bases stayed unmatched. Methods used by the authors: The assay estimated nucleated cells by amplifying reference gene primers. Sequenced by immunoSEQ multiplex PCR; TCRdb stores in-frame clones only, minus some. The V and J calls and clone size come from that table; D and trimming were worked out from the DNA. The sample consists of about 61,000 clones, 70% to 90% of them appearing once. Sequencing was done on a sample of peripheral blood. This clonotype was sampled from a human donor in a cohort sampled during active COVID-19. The chain uses TRBV19 and TRBJ2-3; TRBD1 matches at 8 bases. The CDR3 protein is CASSIFGTGSDTQYF. The CDR3 bases are TGTGCCAGTAGTATATTTGGGACAGGTTCAGATACGCAGTATTTT.